Listed below are T cell receptor beta chains from one sample, sequenced in a study of cytomegalovirus exposure and HLA in healthy donors. Sequencing was performed with immunoSEQ multiplex PCR; in TCRdb, only in-frame clones are kept and a portion is missing. Counted here are about 140,000 clones, around 80% occurring once; the ten biggest clones make up roughly 10%. Material: PBMCs. These receptors originate from a woman between 50 and 59 years old in good health and CMV-seropositive. Both conserved end residues are part of each CDR3. The D gene is left open where the match is weak. Not every row has a clone size; where given, it reads once, few, many or a size class.

clone_size,d_call,j_call,v_call,cdr3_nt,cdr3_aa
NA,NA,TRBJ1-2,TRBV5-4,TGTGCCAGCAGCCCCCGGGTGGTTAACTATGGCTACACCTTC,CASSPRVVNYGYTF
NA,TRBD1,TRBJ2-1,TRBV28,TGTGCCAGCAGGTTACAGGGGCCCGAGGGGCAGTTCTTC,CASRLQGPEGQFF
few,TRBD1,TRBJ2-2,TRBV27,TGTGCCAGCAGTTTATCGAGCCTTGGGACAGGGAGCACCGGGGAGCTGTTTTTT,CASSLSSLGTGSTGELFF
NA,TRBD1,TRBJ1-4,TRBV5-1,TGCGCCAGCAGCGGCAGAAACAGGGGACAGGAAAAACTGTTTTTT,CASSGRNRGQEKLFF
NA,NA,TRBJ2-2,TRBV2,TGTGCACTGGACGGGAAGAACACCGGGGAGCTGTTTTTT,CALDGKNTGELFF
NA,TRBD1,TRBJ2-1,TRBV2,TGTGCCAGCAGGTCGACAGGGGGCTACAATGAGCAGTTCTTC,CASRSTGGYNEQFF
NA,TRBD1,TRBJ2-5,TRBV18,TGTGCCAGCTCACCACTACAGGGGGTTCCCGAGACCCAGTACTTC,CASSPLQGVPETQYF
NA,NA,TRBJ2-7,TRBV2,TGTGCCAGCAGTGACCAGTTTGACGAGCAGTACTTC,CASSDQFDEQYF
NA,NA,TRBJ1-4,TRBV5-6,TGTGCCAGCAGCATGGGGGCGTCGGGGAGTGAAAAACTGTTTTTT,CASSMGASGSEKLFF
NA,NA,TRBJ2-3,TRBV7-9,TGTGCCAGCAGCTTAACGGGCACAGATACGCAGTATTTT,CASSLTGTDTQYF
NA,TRBD1,TRBJ1-1,TRBV5-1,TGCGCCAGCAGCTTGAGGACAGGGAAGAACACTGAAGCTTTCTTT,CASSLRTGKNTEAFF
NA,NA,TRBJ1-6,TRBV5-1,TGCGCCAGCAGCTTGGATCAGGGCGGCAATTCACCCCTCCACTTT,CASSLDQGGNSPLHF
once,NA,TRBJ1-4,TRBV29-1,TGCAGCGTTTCAGGGGCGGCCCGCAATGAAAAACTGTTTTTT,CSVSGAARNEKLFF
NA,NA,TRBJ2-1,TRBV9,TGTGCCAGCAGCGTAGGGGGCCTCTCCTACAATGAGCAGTTCTTC,CASSVGGLSYNEQFF
NA,TRBD2,TRBJ2-7,TRBV19,TGTGCCAGTGGTAGCGGGACCTACGAGCAGTACTTC,CASGSGTYEQYF
NA,NA,TRBJ1-6,TRBV6-1,TGTGCCAGCAGTGCATTTTCTCAGGGAAATTCACCCCTCCACTTT,CASSAFSQGNSPLHF
NA,TRBD1,TRBJ2-7,TRBV5-1,TGCGCCAGCAGTTTTGGACAGGGGGCAGGGGAGCAGTACTTC,CASSFGQGAGEQYF
NA,TRBD1,TRBJ2-5,TRBV7-2,TGTGCCAGCAGCTTTCACAGGGGCCAAGAGACCCAGTACTTC,CASSFHRGQETQYF
NA,TRBD1,TRBJ2-5,TRBV10-3,TGTGCCATCAGTAGACAGGGGGGTGACCAGTACTTC,CAISRQGGDQYF
NA,TRBD1,TRBJ2-7,TRBV6-6,TGTGCCAGCAGTCCGTGGACAGGGTCGGGGTACGAGCAGTACTTC,CASSPWTGSGYEQYF
NA,NA,TRBJ1-2,TRBV9,TGTGCCAGCAGCGTGTCCGGGACACACAACTATGGCTACACCTTC,CASSVSGTHNYGYTF
NA,TRBD2,TRBJ2-3,TRBV7-3,TGTGCCAGCAGCTCCCGGGGGGGGGCCACAGATACGCAGTATTTT,CASSSRGGATDTQYF
NA,NA,TRBJ2-3,TRBV28,TGTGCCAGCATAGTAGCAGGGTTCACAGATACGCAGTATTTT,CASIVAGFTDTQYF
once,TRBD1,TRBJ1-5,TRBV2,TGTGCCAGCAGTGAAGCGGCAGGGGGCAACCAGCCCCAGCATTTT,CASSEAAGGNQPQHF
NA,NA,TRBJ1-3,TRBV15,TGTGCCACCAGCCGCGGACACCGCTCTGGAAACACCATATATTTT,CATSRGHRSGNTIYF
NA,TRBD1,TRBJ1-1,TRBV7-3,TGTGCCAGCGGGACAGGGGCTAACACTGAAGCTTTCTTT,CASGTGANTEAFF
NA,TRBD1,TRBJ1-5,TRBV10-3,TGTGCCATCAGTAATCCTACAGGGGGTAGTGATCAGCCCCAGCATTTT,CAISNPTGGSDQPQHF
NA,TRBD2,TRBJ2-3,TRBV5-4,TGTGCCAGCAGCTCGGGACTAGCGGGGGACCCAGATACGCAGTATTTT,CASSSGLAGDPDTQYF
NA,TRBD2,TRBJ2-3,TRBV4-1,TGCGCCAGCAGATCCGGGACTAGCGGGGGGGCAGAAGATACGCAGTATTTT,CASRSGTSGGAEDTQYF
NA,NA,TRBJ1-1,TRBV7-9,TGTGCCAGCAGCTTACAGGGGATGAACACTGAAGCTTTCTTT,CASSLQGMNTEAFF
NA,NA,TRBJ1-1,TRBV5-1,TGCGCCAGCAGCTTGGGAGTCGGGAACACTGAAGCTTTCTTT,CASSLGVGNTEAFF
NA,TRBD2,TRBJ2-5,TRBV7-9,TGTGCCAGCAGCAAATCCGGGACTAGGGGGGAGACCCAGTACTTC,CASSKSGTRGETQYF
NA,TRBD2,TRBJ2-1,TRBV5-1,TGCGCCAGCAGCTTGCAGACTAGCGGTTACAATGAGCAGTTCTTC,CASSLQTSGYNEQFF
NA,TRBD1,TRBJ2-7,TRBV11-2,TGTGCCAGCAGCTCCCGATGGGGACAGGGGGCCTACGAGCAGTACTTC,CASSSRWGQGAYEQYF
NA,NA,TRBJ1-4,TRBV30,TGTGCCTGGAGTGTTCAAATCAATGAAAAACTGTTTTTT,CAWSVQINEKLFF
once,NA,TRBJ2-4,TRBV2,TGTGCCAGCAGTGAAACGGCAGGGGTAGCCAAAAACATTCAGTACTTC,CASSETAGVAKNIQYF
NA,NA,TRBJ1-2,TRBV10-3,TGTGCCATCACTTCAGGGGACTATGGCTACACCTTC,CAITSGDYGYTF
few,NA,TRBJ2-2,TRBV5-4,TGTGCCAGCAGCTCCAGGACTGATACCGGGGAGCTGTTTTTT,CASSSRTDTGELFF
few,TRBD2,TRBJ2-2,TRBV2,TGTGCCAGGGGGTCCCGCGGGGGTAGCACCGGGGAGCTGTTTTTT,CARGSRGGSTGELFF
once,TRBD1,TRBJ2-1,TRBV6-6,TGTGCCAGCAGGGACCCGGGACAGGGAATCAATGAGCAGTTCTTC,CASRDPGQGINEQFF
NA,TRBD1,TRBJ1-3,TRBV4-1,TGCGCCAGCAGCCAACCGACAGGGGACCCTGGAAACACCATATATTTT,CASSQPTGDPGNTIYF
NA,NA,TRBJ1-5,TRBV6-1,TGTGCCAGCACAGGGATGCATAGCAATCAGCCCCAGCATTTT,CASTGMHSNQPQHF
NA,TRBD1,TRBJ1-2,TRBV7-9,TGTGCCAGCAGCTTAAACAGAGTCAGGGGGGACCCCTATGGCTACACCTTC,CASSLNRVRGDPYGYTF
NA,NA,TRBJ2-1,TRBV6-5,TGTGCCAGCAGTTACCTATCCCAGCAGGGTGAGCAGTTCTTC,CASSYLSQQGEQFF
NA,TRBD1,TRBJ1-2,TRBV5-6,TGTGCCAGCAGCGGGACAGGGGGAGTGGGCTATGGCTACACCTTC,CASSGTGGVGYGYTF
once,TRBD1,TRBJ2-7,TRBV7-9,TGTGCCAGCGGATTATGGGACAGGGAACAGTACTTC,CASGLWDREQYF